The rows below give T cell receptor beta chains drawn from one sample of a study of T cells in Graves' hyperthyroidism and ophthalmopathy. TCRdb reprocessed the multiplex PCR reads via MiXCR and lists one record per CDR3 protein. The profile covers a few hundred thousand distinct CDR3 sequences, with about half appearing a single time and around 7.7% taken by the ten largest. Sequencing was done on a sample of peripheral blood or thyroid tissue (not recorded which). These receptors were obtained from a woman in her late teens or twenties with Graves' hyperthyroidism. Both conserved end residues are part of each CDR3. Fields, in order: clone size, J gene, V gene, D gene, CDR3 protein, CDR3 DNA. D genes are given only for firm matches. Only some rows state a clone size, as once, few, many or a class for expanded clones.

clone size: -; J gene: TRBJ2-1; V gene: TRBV2; D gene: -; CDR3 protein: CASSDRGLYNEQFF; CDR3 DNA: TGTGCCAGCAGTGATAGGGGACTGTACAATGAGCAGTTCTTC
clone size: -; J gene: TRBJ2-7; V gene: TRBV15; D gene: -; CDR3 protein: CATSNRDGSYEQYF; CDR3 DNA: TGTGCCACCAGCAACCGGGACGGATCCTACGAGCAGTACTTC
clone size: -; J gene: TRBJ1-2; V gene: TRBV15; D gene: -; CDR3 protein: CATSSRGRATGYTF; CDR3 DNA: TGTGCCACCAGCAGCCGGGGTAGGGCGACCGGCTACACCTTC
clone size: many; J gene: TRBJ2-1; V gene: TRBV6-2/TRBV6-3; D gene: TRBD1; CDR3 protein: CASSPTGVYGNEQFF; CDR3 DNA: TGTGCCAGCAGTCCGACAGGGGTGTACGGGAATGAGCAGTTCTTC
clone size: -; J gene: TRBJ2-6; V gene: TRBV7-2; D gene: TRBD2; CDR3 protein: CASSLELAGGDNVLTF; CDR3 DNA: TGTGCCAGCAGCCTCGAGCTAGCGGGAGGGGACAACGTCCTGACTTTC
clone size: many; J gene: TRBJ2-7; V gene: TRBV18; D gene: -; CDR3 protein: CASSPSLSDEQYF; CDR3 DNA: TGTGCCAGCTCACCTTCCCTTTCTGACGAGCAGTACTTC
clone size: -; J gene: TRBJ2-5; V gene: TRBV12-3/TRBV12-4; D gene: TRBD2; CDR3 protein: CASRSTSGTETQYF; CDR3 DNA: TGTGCCAGCAGGTCGACTAGCGGGACGGAGACCCAGTACTTC
clone size: many; J gene: TRBJ2-7; V gene: TRBV10-3; D gene: TRBD2; CDR3 protein: CAIGTSGFDEQYF; CDR3 DNA: TGTGCCATCGGGACTAGCGGGTTCGACGAGCAGTACTTC
clone size: -; J gene: TRBJ2-7; V gene: TRBV9; D gene: TRBD2; CDR3 protein: CASSSGLAREQYF; CDR3 DNA: TGTGCCAGCAGCTCGGGACTAGCCAGGGAGCAGTACTTC
clone size: few; J gene: TRBJ2-3; V gene: TRBV24-1; D gene: TRBD1; CDR3 protein: CATSTPGQSTDTQYF; CDR3 DNA: TGTGCCACCAGTACTCCGGGACAGAGCACAGATACGCAGTATTTT
clone size: -; J gene: TRBJ1-5; V gene: TRBV5-1; D gene: TRBD1; CDR3 protein: CASSSRTGGESNQPQHF; CDR3 DNA: TGCGCCAGCAGCTCGCGGACAGGAGGCGAGAGCAATCAGCCCCAGCATTTT
clone size: many; J gene: TRBJ2-5; V gene: TRBV11-3; D gene: TRBD2; CDR3 protein: CASSSGLAGSETQYF; CDR3 DNA: TGTGCCAGCAGCTCGGGACTAGCGGGAAGTGAGACCCAGTACTTC
clone size: -; J gene: TRBJ1-1; V gene: TRBV5-1; D gene: TRBD1; CDR3 protein: CASSSTGTGMAEAFF; CDR3 DNA: TGCGCCAGCAGCTCCACTGGGACAGGGATGGCTGAAGCTTTCTTT
clone size: many; J gene: TRBJ1-6; V gene: TRBV9; D gene: -; CDR3 protein: CASSVERNSPLHF; CDR3 DNA: TGTGCCAGCAGCGTAGAGAGGAACTCACCCCTCCACTTT
clone size: -; J gene: TRBJ2-5; V gene: TRBV2; D gene: -; CDR3 protein: CASSGGETYQETQYF; CDR3 DNA: TGTGCCAGCAGTGGAGGGGAAACCTACCAAGAGACCCAGTACTTC
clone size: many; J gene: TRBJ1-2; V gene: TRBV7-9; D gene: TRBD1; CDR3 protein: CASSLWGTGINGYTF; CDR3 DNA: TGTGCCAGCAGCTTATGGGGGACAGGGATTAATGGCTACACCTTC
clone size: many; J gene: TRBJ1-2; V gene: TRBV5-6; D gene: -; CDR3 protein: CASSPLRQRLRNYGYTF; CDR3 DNA: TGTGCCAGCAGCCCACTTCGACAGCGCCTAAGGAACTATGGCTACACCTTC
clone size: many; J gene: TRBJ1-4; V gene: TRBV5-1; D gene: -; CDR3 protein: CASSLGQAREKLFF; CDR3 DNA: TGCGCCAGCAGCTTGGGACAGGCCCGTGAAAAACTGTTTTTT
clone size: -; J gene: TRBJ2-5; V gene: TRBV20-1; D gene: TRBD2; CDR3 protein: CSASPSGPGETQYF; CDR3 DNA: TGCAGTGCTAGTCCTAGCGGGCCGGGGGAGACCCAGTACTTC
clone size: many; J gene: TRBJ1-5; V gene: TRBV7-9; D gene: -; CDR3 protein: CASSEGQTNSNQPQHF; CDR3 DNA: TGTGCCAGCAGCGAAGGACAGACTAATAGCAATCAGCCCCAGCATTTT
clone size: many; J gene: TRBJ1-2; V gene: TRBV6-1; D gene: -; CDR3 protein: CASSPGGDDYGYTF; CDR3 DNA: TGTGCCAGCAGTCCCGGAGGGGACGACTATGGCTACACCTTC
clone size: -; J gene: TRBJ2-1; V gene: TRBV7-6; D gene: -; CDR3 protein: CASSFLTYNEQFF; CDR3 DNA: TGTGCCAGCAGCTTCCTGACCTACAATGAGCAGTTCTTC
clone size: -; J gene: TRBJ2-5; V gene: TRBV9; D gene: -; CDR3 protein: CASSVENTGFRSETQYF; CDR3 DNA: TGTGCCAGCAGCGTAGAAAACACAGGGTTCAGATCAGAGACCCAGTACTTC
clone size: once; J gene: TRBJ1-1; V gene: TRBV10-3; D gene: -; CDR3 protein: CAISFGVAFF; CDR3 DNA: TGTGCCATCAGTTTCGGGGTAGCTTTCTTT
clone size: -; J gene: TRBJ2-5; V gene: TRBV12-3/TRBV12-4; D gene: -; CDR3 protein: CASSSLEETQYF; CDR3 DNA: TGTGCCAGCAGTTCTCTTGAGGAGACCCAGTACTTC
clone size: many; J gene: TRBJ2-7; V gene: TRBV5-1; D gene: TRBD2; CDR3 protein: CASSLEAGGPEEQYF; CDR3 DNA: TGCGCCAGCAGCTTGGAGGCGGGAGGGCCTGAAGAGCAGTACTTC
clone size: many; J gene: TRBJ1-2; V gene: TRBV7-2; D gene: -; CDR3 protein: CAVNRGGNGYTF; CDR3 DNA: TGTGCCGTTAACAGAGGGGGGAATGGCTACACCTTC
clone size: -; J gene: TRBJ2-5; V gene: TRBV7-6; D gene: -; CDR3 protein: CASSSDPGRRETQYF; CDR3 DNA: TGTGCCAGCAGCTCAGACCCGGGACGACGAGAGACCCAGTACTTC
clone size: many; J gene: TRBJ1-5; V gene: TRBV24-1; D gene: -; CDR3 protein: CATSDGQYNQPQHF; CDR3 DNA: TGTGCCACCAGTGACGGGCAGTACAATCAGCCCCAGCATTTT
clone size: many; J gene: TRBJ2-7; V gene: TRBV11-2; D gene: -; CDR3 protein: CASSLDMGAGADEQYF; CDR3 DNA: TGTGCCAGCAGCTTAGATATGGGCGCTGGGGCCGACGAGCAGTACTTC
clone size: -; J gene: TRBJ2-3; V gene: TRBV7-2; D gene: -; CDR3 protein: CASSSGQISTDTQYF; CDR3 DNA: TGTGCCAGCAGCTCCGGACAGATTAGCACAGATACGCAGTATTTT
clone size: -; J gene: TRBJ2-3; V gene: TRBV29-1; D gene: -; CDR3 protein: CSVEKSGRDTQYF; CDR3 DNA: TGCAGCGTTGAAAAAAGCGGCAGAGATACGCAGTACTTT
clone size: once; J gene: TRBJ1-5; V gene: TRBV29-1; D gene: -; CDR3 protein: CSVPRGGQPQHF; CDR3 DNA: TGCAGCGTTCCGCGGGGGGGGCAGCCCCAGCATTTT
clone size: few; J gene: TRBJ2-7; V gene: TRBV11-2; D gene: -; CDR3 protein: CASSPTGGGNLGEQYF; CDR3 DNA: TGTGCCAGCAGCCCGACCGGAGGGGGGAATTTAGGGGAGCAGTACTTC
clone size: -; J gene: TRBJ2-7; V gene: TRBV20-1; D gene: TRBD2; CDR3 protein: CSGWRGISYEQYF; CDR3 DNA: TGCAGTGGGTGGCGGGGGATTTCCTACGAGCAGTACTTC
clone size: many; J gene: TRBJ1-5; V gene: TRBV10-3; D gene: -; CDR3 protein: CAISGGVGANQPQHF; CDR3 DNA: TGTGCCATCAGCGGGGGTGTCGGGGCGAATCAGCCCCAGCATTTT
clone size: few; J gene: TRBJ2-1; V gene: TRBV25-1; D gene: -; CDR3 protein: CASSEYHGNDNEQFF; CDR3 DNA: TGTGCCAGCAGTGAATATCACGGGAACGACAATGAGCAGTTCTTC
clone size: -; J gene: TRBJ1-5; V gene: TRBV20-1; D gene: -; CDR3 protein: CSPSWDSNQPQHF; CDR3 DNA: TGCAGTCCCAGCTGGGATAGCAATCAGCCCCAGCATTTT
clone size: few; J gene: TRBJ1-5; V gene: TRBV30; D gene: -; CDR3 protein: CAWSGQNNQPQHF; CDR3 DNA: TGTGCCTGGAGCGGACAGAACAATCAGCCCCAGCATTTT
clone size: many; J gene: TRBJ1-5; V gene: TRBV20-1; D gene: -; CDR3 protein: CSARIRGRGQPQHF; CDR3 DNA: TGCAGTGCTAGAATAAGAGGCAGGGGACAGCCCCAGCATTTT
clone size: -; J gene: TRBJ2-1; V gene: TRBV7-9; D gene: TRBD2; CDR3 protein: CASSPRTSGRVNEQFF; CDR3 DNA: TGTGCCAGCAGCCCCAGGACTAGCGGGAGGGTCAATGAGCAGTTCTTC
clone size: few; J gene: TRBJ2-1; V gene: TRBV2; D gene: -; CDR3 protein: CASSGVRGPEQFF; CDR3 DNA: TGTGCCAGCAGTGGGGTCCGAGGGCCTGAGCAGTTCTTC
clone size: many; J gene: TRBJ2-2; V gene: TRBV13; D gene: -; CDR3 protein: CASSLLRSGELFF; CDR3 DNA: TGTGCCAGCAGCTTATTGAGATCCGGGGAGCTGTTTTTT
clone size: -; J gene: TRBJ2-3; V gene: TRBV20-1; D gene: -; CDR3 protein: CSARDRTGTQYF; CDR3 DNA: TGCAGTGCTAGAGACCGGACTGGTACGCAGTATTTT
clone size: -; J gene: TRBJ2-7; V gene: TRBV18; D gene: -; CDR3 protein: CASSPARTVLYEQYF; CDR3 DNA: TGTGCCAGCTCACCAGCCAGGACAGTCCTCTACGAGCAGTACTTC
clone size: once; J gene: TRBJ1-4; V gene: TRBV29-1; D gene: -; CDR3 protein: CSVESAGSEKLFF; CDR3 DNA: TGCAGCGTTGAATCGGCGGGATCTGAAAAACTGTTTTTT
clone size: -; J gene: TRBJ2-1; V gene: TRBV29-1; D gene: -; CDR3 protein: CSARTVDEQFF; CDR3 DNA: TGCAGCGCCCGGACAGTAGATGAGCAGTTCTTC
clone size: -; J gene: TRBJ2-7; V gene: TRBV6-6; D gene: TRBD1; CDR3 protein: CASSTGGATHEQYF; CDR3 DNA: TGTGCCAGCAGCACAGGGGGCGCAACCCACGAGCAGTACTTC
clone size: -; J gene: TRBJ2-5; V gene: TRBV10-2; D gene: -; CDR3 protein: CASSDPLETQYF; CDR3 DNA: TGCGCCAGCAGTGACCCGCTGGAGACCCAGTACTTC
clone size: many; J gene: TRBJ2-2; V gene: TRBV6-1; D gene: -; CDR3 protein: CASSEDPGARTGELFF; CDR3 DNA: TGTGCCAGCAGTGAAGACCCGGGGGCGAGGACCGGGGAGCTGTTTTTT
clone size: few; J gene: TRBJ2-3; V gene: TRBV10-3; D gene: -; CDR3 protein: CAISDLGGTTDTQYF; CDR3 DNA: TGTGCCATCAGTGATTTGGGCGGGACTACAGATACGCAGTATTTT
clone size: many; J gene: TRBJ1-2; V gene: TRBV5-1; D gene: TRBD1; CDR3 protein: CASSARDREYGYTF; CDR3 DNA: TGCGCCAGCAGCGCCCGGGACAGGGAATATGGCTACACCTTC
clone size: many; J gene: TRBJ1-2; V gene: TRBV24-1; D gene: -; CDR3 protein: CATSVNEGTGYTF; CDR3 DNA: TGTGCCACCAGTGTCAATGAGGGGACTGGCTACACCTTC
clone size: many; J gene: TRBJ1-2; V gene: TRBV7-9; D gene: -; CDR3 protein: CASSLGFRDSHGYTF; CDR3 DNA: TGTGCCAGCAGCTTAGGATTCCGGGATTCTCATGGCTACACCTTC
clone size: -; J gene: TRBJ1-2; V gene: TRBV19; D gene: TRBD1; CDR3 protein: CARDRDYGYTF; CDR3 DNA: TGTGCTAGAGACAGGGACTATGGCTACACCTTC
clone size: -; J gene: TRBJ2-7; V gene: TRBV6-2/TRBV6-3; D gene: -; CDR3 protein: CASNQKPADGSYEQYF; CDR3 DNA: TGTGCCAGCAACCAGAAACCTGCCGACGGGTCCTACGAGCAGTACTTC
clone size: -; J gene: TRBJ1-1; V gene: TRBV12-3/TRBV12-4; D gene: -; CDR3 protein: CASSSRNNTGVEAFF; CDR3 DNA: TGTGCCAGCAGTTCGAGAAATAACACCGGGGTCGAAGCTTTCTTT
clone size: -; J gene: TRBJ2-3; V gene: TRBV6-5; D gene: TRBD2; CDR3 protein: CASSYWAGGGTDTQYF; CDR3 DNA: TGTGCCAGCAGTTACTGGGCGGGAGGGGGCACAGATACGCAGTATTTT
clone size: many; J gene: TRBJ2-2; V gene: TRBV27; D gene: -; CDR3 protein: CASSLWGAGNTGELFF; CDR3 DNA: TGTGCCAGCAGTTTATGGGGGGCAGGGAACACCGGGGAGCTGTTTTTT